The 28 T cell receptor beta chains below were found in one sample sequenced in a study of spatial heterogeneity in lung cancer (dated by TCRdb to the late 2010s). To prepare the library, 5' RACE was applied. This sample was sequenced with a NextSeq 500. The public reads were reanalyzed by TCRdb: fastp trimming at Q25, MiXCR alignment, in-frame beta chains only. Rows with one shared CDR3 protein collapse into an entry with the most common genes and DNA. This sample gives some 40,000 distinct CDR3 sequences in total; approximately 5.6% of them show up just once. Jointly, the top ten make up roughly 27% of the sample. This sample's time point label indicates: sample taken at primary tumor resection. Sequenced material: PBMCs, taken at surgery. The receptors stem from a female donor with early-stage non-small cell lung cancer.

In its sample, this clonotype was seen a few times. This chain links TRBV6-2 or TRBV6-3 with TRBJ2-4; D unresolved. This CDR3 contains 15 residues. The germline V gene encodes CDR1 MNHEY and CDR2 SVGEGT. Deletions cut 0 bases from V and 0 bases from J, with 6 bases between. This CDR3 reads CASSYSNVAKNIQYF. CDR3 nucleotides: TGTGCCAGCAGTTACTCGAATGTAGCCAAAAACATTCAGTACTTC.

This clonotype was recorded at least ten times. The chain couples TRBV28 to TRBJ2-1; 12 nucleotides agree with TRBD2. This CDR3 has 16 amino acids. The V gene end was trimmed by 7 bases and the J gene end by 7 bases; junction bases not matched to a gene: 11. Germline V gene data show CDR1 as MDHEN and CDR2 as SYDVKM. CDR3 DNA: TGTGCCAGCACCCGGACTAGCGGGGTATTTGGGAATGAGCAGTTCTTC. It translates to CASTRTSGVFGNEQFF.

This clonotype is termed medium-sized. The chain combines TRBV24-1 with TRBJ2-4, with D perhaps TRBD2 (5 bases). V was clipped by 3 bases and J by 3 bases, with 14 bases between them. CDR1 is KGHDR, CDR2 SFDVKD, per germline. The length of the CDR3 is 16 residues. The CDR3 here is CATSDRSPGSKNIQYF. The CDR3 DNA reads as TGTGCCACCAGTGATAGATCTCCGGGAAGCAAAAACATTCAGTACTTC.

This clonotype was observed many times. V is TRBV15 and J is TRBJ2-7; 8 bases map to TRBD2. The CDR3 length is 20 residues. Germline-derived CDR1 and CDR2 are LNHNV and YYDKDF (reference sequence). The trim removed 6 bases at V and 2 bases at J, leaving 24 bases unmatched. The CDR3 spells CATSPNPPGGGPPSTYEQYF. In DNA form, the CDR3 reads TGTGCCACCAGTCCGAACCCGCCCGGCGGGGGGCCTCCATCGACCTACGAGCAGTACTTC.

The sample holds many counts of this clonotype. The rearrangement uses TRBV7-3 and TRBJ2-5, with TRBD1 matching 8 bases. CDR3 length: 15 amino acids. The junction had 4 bases not matched to a gene; V was cut back by 2 bases and J by 2 bases. In germline, CDR1 is SGHTA, CDR2 FQGTGA. CDR3: CASSLGTGNQETQYF. The CDR3 DNA follows: TGTGCCAGCAGCTTAGGGACAGGCAATCAAGAGACCCAGTACTTC.

CDR3 nucleotide sequence: TGTGCCAGCAGTTACTCGATAGTAGGGGGAGTGTCTGAAGCTTTCTTT. Protein sequence: CASSYSIVGGVSEAFF. The chain joins TRBV6-2 or TRBV6-3 to TRBJ1-1; D may be TRBD1 (6 bases). The CDR3 loop spans 16 amino acids. Germline V lookup: CDR1 MNHEY, CDR2 SVGEGT. V was cut by 0 bases and J by 6 bases, with 17 bases left in between.

This clonotype appeared many times. The chain couples TRBV7-9 to TRBJ1-2; D is undetermined. The CDR3 is 13 amino acids. The ends were cut back, 0 bases at V and 7 bases at J, with 9 bases in the middle. Germline V CDR1 and CDR2: SEHNR, FQNEAQ (reference sequence). In DNA, the CDR3 is TGTGCCAGCAGCTTAGCAGTGGTTGTTGGCTACACCTTC. Amino acids: CASSLAVVVGYTF. Supplemented by reference TRBV7-9 and TRBJ1-2, the full variable domain reads DTGVSQNPRHKITKRGQNVTFRCDPISEHNRLYWYRQTLGQGPEFLTYFQNEAQLEKSRLLSDRFSAERPKGSFSTLEIQRTEQGDSAMYLCASSLAVVVGYTFGSGTRLTVV.

This clonotype was counted many times. V and J are TRBV7-9 and TRBJ2-7; 14 positions agree with TRBD2. There are 17 residues in the CDR3. The junction had 6 bases not matched to a gene; V was cut back by 5 bases and J by 0 bases. Germline lookup yields CDR1 SEHNR and CDR2 FQNEAQ (reference sequence). CDR3 protein: CASSPGLAGDSSYEQYF. In DNA, the CDR3 is TGTGCCAGCAGCCCGGGACTAGCGGGGGACAGCTCCTACGAGCAGTACTTC.

The chain uses TRBV13 and TRBJ2-7; 9 nucleotides line up with TRBD1. Trimming took 9 bases from V and 2 from J; bases not matched to a gene: 8. The V gene's germline CDR1 is PRHDT and CDR2 FYEKMQ (reference sequence). The CDR3 spans 14 residues. The CDR3, as DNA: TGTGCCAGTCGACCGGGACAGGGCCCCTACGAGCAGTACTTC. This codes for CASRPGQGPYEQYF.

This clonotype was seen repeatedly, ten times or more. This chain connects TRBV6-5 to TRBJ1-1; no definite D call. The germline V and J ends were trimmed by 2 bases and 1 base, with 11 bases remaining between them. The CDR3 has 15 amino acids. In germline, CDR1 is MNHEY, CDR2 SVGAGI. The CDR3 loop reads CASSYREGWNTEAFF. The CDR3 coding sequence is TGTGCCAGCAGTTACCGTGAAGGATGGAACACTGAAGCTTTCTTT.

Only a few counts were recorded for this clonotype. The chain employs TRBV12-3 or TRBV12-4 and TRBJ2-1; TRBD1 is a possible D gene (6 bases). The CDR3 has 15 amino acids. V lost 4 bases and J lost 3, with 13 bases in between. The CDR3 nucleotides read TGTGCCAGCAGTTCGACAGGAGCTGTCTACAATGAGCAGTTCTTC. Protein product: CASSSTGAVYNEQFF.

This CDR3 reads CASRPTRTANYGYTF. The CDR3 nucleotides read TGTGCCAGTAGACCGACAAGAACCGCTAACTATGGCTACACCTTC. The J gene is TRBJ1-2, the V gene TRBV19; D unresolved. Germline V lookup: CDR1 LNHDA, CDR2 SQIVND (reference sequence). Trimming left V 6 bases short and J 0 bases short, with 14 bases between. The CDR3 spans 15 residues.

The chain employs TRBV6-1 and TRBJ1-1; tentative D call: TRBD1 (6 bases). This CDR3 contains 13 residues. Germline values: CDR1 MNHNS, CDR2 SASEGT. The ends were cut back, 4 bases at V and 6 bases at J, with 12 bases in the middle. This CDR3 is CASSATGSAEAFF. CDR3 nucleotides: TGTGCCAGCAGTGCTACAGGGTCCGCTGAAGCTTTCTTT.

This clonotype was found many times. J is TRBJ2-7 and V is TRBV7-9; D remains unclear. CDR3 length equals 12 residues. Trimming pared 1 base from V and 5 bases from J, leaving 6 bases between. Germline CDR1 SEHNR, CDR2 FQNEAQ (reference sequence). The CDR3 DNA sequence: TGTGCCAGCAGCTTAGGTGTGGACGAGCAGTACTTC. This sequence encodes CASSLGVDEQYF.

This clonotype was found a few times. This rearrangement joins TRBV6-5 to TRBJ2-7; D remains unclear. Germline CDR1 is MNHEY and CDR2 is SVGAGI. The CDR3 is 13 amino acids. V was shortened by 5 bases and J by 4 bases, with 12 bases between the two germline ends. The CDR3 is CASSPPGLYEQYF. CDR3 bases: TGTGCCAGCAGTCCCCCAGGCCTATACGAGCAGTACTTC.

This clonotype occurred many times. CDR3 loop: CASSIGGDYYYEQYF. The CDR3 nucleotides read TGTGCCAGTAGTATCGGCGGGGATTATTACTACGAGCAGTACTTC. The chain uses TRBV19 and TRBJ2-7; weak D call: TRBD2 (6 bases). CDR3 length: 15 residues. The V end was cut by 3 bases, the J end by 3 bases, with 15 bases between. CDR1 and CDR2 (germline): LNHDA, SQIVND (reference sequence). Full variable domain (missing parts from reference TRBV19 and TRBJ2-7): DGGITQSPKYLFRKEGQNVTLSCEQNLNHDAMYWYRQDPGQGLRLIYYSQIVNDFQKGDIAEGYSVSREKKESFPLTVTSAQKNPTAFYLCASSIGGDYYYEQYFGPGTRLTVT.

This clonotype was seen ten or more times. This chain joins TRBV29-1 and TRBJ1-2; 7 positions agree with TRBD1. The CDR3 spans 13 residues. Germline CDR1 is SQVTM and CDR2 is ANQGSEA. V was clipped by 7 bases and J by 5 bases; unmatched bases: 10. CDR3 coding DNA: TGCAGCGGACGGACGGGACAGTCATATGGCTACACCTTC. Translation gives CSGRTGQSYGYTF.

This clonotype was seen more than once but under ten times. V is TRBV6-5 and J is TRBJ1-2, with TRBD1 matching 8 bases. The ends lost 6 bases at V and 8 bases at J; junction bases unmatched: 2. The CDR3 runs to 11 residues. Germline V gene lookup returns CDR1 MNHEY and CDR2 SVGAGI. CDR3 in amino acids: CASRRQGGYTF. The CDR3 DNA is TGTGCCAGCAGAAGACAGGGGGGCTACACCTTC.

This clonotype occurred many times. The V gene is TRBV27, the J gene TRBJ1-4; 11 nucleotides line up with TRBD1. V lost 5 bases to trimming and J lost 3 bases; unmatched junction nucleotides: 2. This CDR3 contains 15 residues. Germline V gives CDR1 MNHEY, CDR2 SMNVEV (reference sequence). CDR3 bases: TGTGCCAGCAGTGGACAGGGGGCTTCTAATGAAAAACTGTTTTTT. Its protein is CASSGQGASNEKLFF.

This clonotype was counted at least ten times. This chain joins TRBV7-2 and TRBJ2-2; D is ambiguous. CDR3 length equals 16 residues. Looked up from germline, CDR1 is SGHTA and CDR2 is FQGNSA. Trimming took 2 bases from V and 1 from J, leaving 11 bases between them. In DNA, the CDR3 is TGTGCCAGCAGCTTACCCTTGTTAGGGAACACCGGGGAGCTGTTTTTT. As protein: CASSLPLLGNTGELFF. Looking up the rest from reference TRBV7-2 and TRBJ2-2 gives the full variable domain: GAGVSQSPSNKVTEKGKDVELRCDPISGHTALYWYRQSLGQGLEFLIYFQGNSAPDKSGLPSDRFSAERTGGSVSTLTIQRTQQEDSAVYLCASSLPLLGNTGELFFGEGSRLTVL.

V and J are TRBV19 and TRBJ2-3; TRBD1 might be the D (6 bases). V was clipped by 4 bases and J by 2 bases, with 10 bases between them. Germline CDR1 and CDR2: LNHDA and SQIVND (reference sequence). The CDR3 is made up of 14 amino acids. CDR3 amino acids: CASSKDRYTDTQYF. DNA for the CDR3: TGTGCCAGTAGTAAAGACAGGTACACAGATACGCAGTATTTT.

By share, this clonotype ranks as medium-sized. The CDR3 region is CASSLRATGGTDTQYF. The CDR3, as DNA: TGTGCCAGCAGCCTTCGGGCGACGGGGGGCACAGATACGCAGTATTTT. The chain combines TRBV5-6 with TRBJ2-3; TRBD2 might be the D (6 bases). V was cut by 4 bases and J by 1 base, with 16 bases left in between. Germline V CDR1 and CDR2: SGHDT, YYEEEE. The CDR3 runs 16 residues.

The chain carries TRBV12-3 or TRBV12-4 and TRBJ1-2, with D perhaps matching TRBD1 (5 bases). There are 14 residues in the CDR3. V was clipped by 5 bases and J by 8 bases, with 18 bases between them. The CDR3 region is CASSPGTLEGGYTF. In nucleotides, the CDR3 is TGTGCCAGCAGTCCCGGGACCCTGGAGGGGGGCTACACCTTC.

This clonotype was picked up a small number of times. This sequence joins TRBV5-1 and TRBJ1-1; perhaps TRBD1 as D (5 bases). V shed 4 bases and J shed 7 bases, with 11 bases lying between them. The CDR3 runs 12 residues. Per the germline V gene, CDR1 is SGHRS and CDR2 is YFSETQ. The CDR3 spells CASSRTGGEAFF. CDR3 in DNA: TGCGCCAGCAGCCGAACAGGCGGTGAAGCTTTCTTT.

A few counts support this clonotype. The V and J genes are TRBV4-2 and TRBJ2-7, with TRBD1 matching 7 bases. This CDR3 has 13 amino acids. J lost 6 bases, V lost 1 base, and 3 bases had no gene match. In germline, CDR1 is LGHNA, CDR2 YNFKEQ. This CDR3 reads CASSQGQGSEQYF. The CDR3 bases are TGTGCCAGCAGCCAAGGACAGGGTTCCGAGCAGTACTTC.

This clonotype was seen a handful of times. The chain uses TRBV6-6 and TRBJ1-3; D is perhaps TRBD1 (5 bases). Germline V gene lookup returns CDR1 MNHNY and CDR2 SVGAGI (reference sequence). V dropped 3 bases and J dropped 4 bases, with 16 bases sitting between them. This CDR3 spans 16 amino acids. The CDR3 loop reads CASSYGPGLSGNTIYF. The CDR3 coding sequence is TGTGCCAGCAGTTATGGGCCAGGGCTGTCGGGAAACACCATATATTTT.

This clonotype was recorded at least ten times. The chain uses TRBV19 and TRBJ1-5; no clear D gene. Trimming pared 3 bases from V and 5 bases from J, leaving 8 bases between. CDR1 is LNHDA, CDR2 SQIVND, per germline (reference sequence). The CDR3 loop spans 13 amino acids. The CDR3 spells CASSIPRDQPQHF. CDR3 DNA sequence: TGTGCCAGTAGTATCCCCCGGGATCAGCCCCAGCATTTT.

This clonotype was counted many times. This chain uses TRBV6-1 with TRBJ1-5; D is undetermined. Trimming left V 6 bases short and J 0 bases short, with 3 bases between. CDR3 length equals 12 residues. Germline loops: CDR1 MNHNS, CDR2 SASEGT. The CDR3 reads CASRFSNQPQHF. In nucleotides, the CDR3 is TGTGCCAGCAGATTTAGCAATCAGCCCCAGCATTTT.